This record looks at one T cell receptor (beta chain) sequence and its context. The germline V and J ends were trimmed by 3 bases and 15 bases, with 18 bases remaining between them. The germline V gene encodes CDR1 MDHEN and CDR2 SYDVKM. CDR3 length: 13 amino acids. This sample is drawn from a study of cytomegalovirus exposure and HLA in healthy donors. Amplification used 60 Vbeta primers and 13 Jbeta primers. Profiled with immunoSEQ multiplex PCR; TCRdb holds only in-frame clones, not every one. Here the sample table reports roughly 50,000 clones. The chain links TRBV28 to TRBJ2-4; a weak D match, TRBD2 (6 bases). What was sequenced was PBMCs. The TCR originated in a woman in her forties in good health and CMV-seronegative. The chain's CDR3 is CASSFMTSAPLYF. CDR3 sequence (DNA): TGTGCCAGCAGTTTCATGACTAGTGCCCCCCTGTACTTC.